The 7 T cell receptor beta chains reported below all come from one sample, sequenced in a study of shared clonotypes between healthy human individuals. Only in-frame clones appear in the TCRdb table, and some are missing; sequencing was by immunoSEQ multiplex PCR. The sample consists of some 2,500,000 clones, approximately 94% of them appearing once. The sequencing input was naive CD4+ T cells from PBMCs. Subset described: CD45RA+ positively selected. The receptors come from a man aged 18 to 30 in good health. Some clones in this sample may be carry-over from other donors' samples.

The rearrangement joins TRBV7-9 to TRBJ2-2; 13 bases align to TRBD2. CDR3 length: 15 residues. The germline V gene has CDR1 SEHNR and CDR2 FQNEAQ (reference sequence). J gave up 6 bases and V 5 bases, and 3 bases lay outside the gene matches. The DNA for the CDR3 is TGTGCCAGCAGCCCCGGACTAGCGGGAGCCGGGGAGCTGTTTTTT. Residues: CASSPGLAGAGELFF.

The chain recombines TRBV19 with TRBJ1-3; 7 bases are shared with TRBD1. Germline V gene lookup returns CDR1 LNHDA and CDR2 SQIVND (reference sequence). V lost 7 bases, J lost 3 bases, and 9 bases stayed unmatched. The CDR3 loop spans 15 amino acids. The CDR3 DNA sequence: TGTGCCAGTACCGCATACAGGGGAAGTGGAAACACCATATATTTT. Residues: CASTAYRGSGNTIYF.

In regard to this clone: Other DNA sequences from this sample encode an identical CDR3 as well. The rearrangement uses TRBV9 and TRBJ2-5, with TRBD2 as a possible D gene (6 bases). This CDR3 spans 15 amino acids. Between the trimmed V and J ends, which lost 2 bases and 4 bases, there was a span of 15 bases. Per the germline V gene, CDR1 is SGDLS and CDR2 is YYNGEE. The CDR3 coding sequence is TGTGCCAGCAGCGTTGCGGGGACGAGCGGAGAGACCCAGTACTTC. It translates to CASSVAGTSGETQYF.

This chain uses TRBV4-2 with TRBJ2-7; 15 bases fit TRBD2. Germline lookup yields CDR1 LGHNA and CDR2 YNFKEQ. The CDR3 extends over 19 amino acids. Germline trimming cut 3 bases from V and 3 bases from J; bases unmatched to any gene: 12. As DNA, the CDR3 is TGTGCCAGCAGCCATAAACCGGGACTAGCGGGAGGCTTTTTCTACGAGCAGTACTTC. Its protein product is CASSHKPGLAGGFFYEQYF.

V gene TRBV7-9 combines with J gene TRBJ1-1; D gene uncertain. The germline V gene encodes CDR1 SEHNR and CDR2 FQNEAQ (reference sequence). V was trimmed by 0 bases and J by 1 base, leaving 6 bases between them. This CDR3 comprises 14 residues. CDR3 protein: CASSLAGSNTEAFF. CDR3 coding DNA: TGTGCCAGCAGCTTAGCAGGATCGAACACTGAAGCTTTCTTT. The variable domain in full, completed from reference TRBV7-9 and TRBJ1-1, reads DTGVSQNPRHKITKRGQNVTFRCDPISEHNRLYWYRQTLGQGPEFLTYFQNEAQLEKSRLLSDRFSAERPKGSFSTLEIQRTEQGDSAMYLCASSLAGSNTEAFFGQGTRLTVV.

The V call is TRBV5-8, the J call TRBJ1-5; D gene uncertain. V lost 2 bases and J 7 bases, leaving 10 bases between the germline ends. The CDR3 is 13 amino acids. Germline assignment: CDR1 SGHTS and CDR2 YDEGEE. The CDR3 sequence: CASSFLHGQPQHF. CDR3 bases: TGTGCCAGCAGCTTCCTCCACGGGCAGCCCCAGCATTTT.

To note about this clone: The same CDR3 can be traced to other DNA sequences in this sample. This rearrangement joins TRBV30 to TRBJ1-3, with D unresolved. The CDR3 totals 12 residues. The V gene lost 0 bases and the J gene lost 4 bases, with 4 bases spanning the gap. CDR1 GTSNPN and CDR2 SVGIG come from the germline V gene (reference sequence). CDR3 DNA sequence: TGTGCCTGGAGTGTACGGGGAAACACCATATATTTT. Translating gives CAWSVRGNTIYF.